In its sample, the clone carrying this T cell receptor beta chain was seen many times. Within the sample, other DNA sequences also encode this same CDR3. This entry comes from a study of blood T cell repertoires in COVID-19. The method was immunoSEQ multiplex PCR; TCRdb's version includes in-frame clones alone and lacks a portion of them. In the table there are 200,000 to 250,000 clones, roughly 89% of which are singletons. Sequenced: peripheral blood. The sequence derives from a man aged 55-75 years who had recovered from COVID-19.

The CDR3 DNA reads TGTGCCAGCAGCTTAGCGGGGGGCACCGGGGAGCTGTTTTTT. Its protein product is CASSLAGGTGELFF. V usage is TRBV7-3 and J usage is TRBJ2-2; 8 positions match TRBD2. The CDR3 has 14 amino acids. Trimming cost V 2 bases and J 4 bases; bases outside gene matches: 0. Germline assignment: CDR1 SGHTA and CDR2 FQGTGA.